This T cell receptor beta chain derives from a study of early T cells in non-severe SARS-CoV-2 infection. About the research overall: Unsorted whole blood bulk RNA was sequenced, with unpaired chains.

This clonotype was recorded a few times. TCRdb processed the 5' RACE reads anew with MiXCR; each CDR3 protein has one entry. The data contain over 55,000 distinct CDR3 sequences, around 12% of them seen just once; the ten biggest clones take up approximately 2.6%. The CDR3 extends over 14 amino acids. V shed 4 bases, J shed 3 bases, and the junction held 4 bases outside the gene matches. The rearrangement uses TRBV12-3 or TRBV12-4 and TRBJ1-1, with 8 bases lining up with TRBD1. Sequenced here: whole blood, sampled at baseline. The TCR was taken from an adult who was a healthcare worker with PCR-confirmed SARS-CoV-2 infection or an uninfected control (not recorded which). CDR3 amino acids: CASSSWTGHTEAFF. CDR3 coding DNA: TGTGCCAGCAGTTCGTGGACAGGGCACACTGAAGCTTTCTTT.